Shown below are 16 T cell receptor beta chains from a single sample sequenced in a study of blood T cell repertoires in COVID-19 (dated by TCRdb to about 2020). Libraries were made using the immunoSEQ multiplex PCR assay. TCRdb took this table from immuneACCESS and kept in-frame rearrangements with V and J called. Such tables lack part of the clones; where checked against another copy, unresolved V genes explain under half of the gap, and the rest is unexplained. In all, the sample holds approximately 200,000 clones, and 94% of those were seen once. 0.7% to 0.8% of the sample is in the top ten clones. Sequencing used peripheral blood. Receptors were obtained from a man aged 25 to 40 with COVID-19, enrolled during active disease.

The chain has TRBV21-1 and TRBJ2-3; the DNA was not used to check the table's D call, TRBD1. TRBV21-1 is reported as a pseudogene. This CDR3 contains 15 residues. The CDR3 reads CASSKGAVITDTQYF. CDR3 DNA sequence: TGTGCCAGCAGCAAAGGGGCAGTTATCACAGATACGCAGTATTTT.

The chain has TRBV18 and TRBJ1-6, with 10 bases fitting TRBD1. Germline V gene data show CDR1 as KGHSH and CDR2 as LQKENI. After removal of 0 bases from V and 4 bases from J, the junction contained 3 bases not matched to a gene. The CDR3 loop spans 17 amino acids. CDR3 residues: CASSPPGQGLYNSPLHF. In DNA, the CDR3 is TGTGCCAGCTCACCACCGGGACAGGGGCTTTATAATTCACCCCTCCACTTT.

The rearrangement uses TRBV19 and TRBJ1-6; D unresolved. V lost 0 bases to trimming and J lost 7 bases, with 10 bases between them. This CDR3 spans 15 amino acids. Germline CDR1 and CDR2: LNHDA and SQIVND (reference sequence). The CDR3 region is CASSIDVLQNSPLHF. The CDR3 nucleotides read TGTGCCAGTAGTATAGATGTCCTCCAGAATTCACCCCTCCACTTT.

This chain joins TRBV30 and TRBJ1-5; TRBD1 is a possible D gene (6 bases). V dropped 2 bases and J dropped 1 base, with 21 bases sitting between them. Per the germline V gene, CDR1 is GTSNPN and CDR2 is SVGIG (reference sequence). The CDR3 has 18 residues. The CDR3 region is CAWSSTERGGDSNQPQHF. Here the CDR3 DNA reads TGTGCCTGGAGTTCGACTGAGAGAGGGGGAGACAGCAATCAGCCCCAGCATTTT.

The gene calls are TRBV11-1 and TRBJ2-7, with 7 bases aligning to TRBD1. V lost 4 bases to trimming and J lost 10 bases; unmatched junction nucleotides: 10. CDR3 length: 13 amino acids. Per the germline V gene, CDR1 is SGHAT and CDR2 is FQDESV (reference sequence). CDR3 DNA sequence: TGTGCCAGCAGCTCGGAACAGGGGCATTTTCAGTACTTC. Protein: CASSSEQGHFQYF.

The CDR3 sequence: CASSSIGQAKAFF. CDR3 in DNA: TGTGCCAGCAGTTCCATCGGACAGGCTAAAGCTTTCTTT. The rearrangement joins TRBV27 to TRBJ1-1; 7 bases are shared with TRBD1. Per the germline V gene, CDR1 is MNHEY and CDR2 is SMNVEV (reference sequence). There are 13 residues in the CDR3. Germline trimming cut 4 bases from V and 9 bases from J; bases unmatched to any gene: 8.

The chain employs TRBV5-1 and TRBJ2-1; possibly TRBD1 for D (6 bases). The ends were cut back, 0 bases at V and 7 bases at J, with 14 bases in the middle. The CDR3 sequence is 15 residues long. Germline CDR1 reads SGHRS; CDR2 reads YFSETQ. This CDR3 is CASSLGQGPGNEQFF. The CDR3 nucleotides are TGCGCCAGCAGCTTGGGTCAGGGGCCGGGGAATGAGCAGTTCTTC. The whole variable domain, filled in from reference TRBV5-1 and TRBJ2-1, reads KAGVTQTPRYLIKTRGQQVTLSCSPISGHRSVSWYQQTPGQGLQFLFEYFSETQRNKGNFPGRFSGRQFSNSRSEMNVSTLELGDSALYLCASSLGQGPGNEQFFGPGTRLTVL.

V and J are TRBV5-1 and TRBJ1-5; D not resolved. The CDR3 runs 16 residues. V lost 0 bases, J lost 0 bases, and 10 bases lay in between. CDR1 SGHRS and CDR2 YFSETQ come from the germline V gene. The CDR3, as DNA: TGCGCCAGCAGCTTGGTTGGCCCTCCTAGCAATCAGCCCCAGCATTTT. Residues: CASSLVGPPSNQPQHF.

This chain connects TRBV11-2 to TRBJ1-1; 9 nucleotides match TRBD1. CDR1 SGHAT and CDR2 FQNNGV come from the germline V gene. The J segment lost 4 bases and the V segment lost 5 bases, leaving 8 bases of the junction unmatched. CDR3 length equals 15 residues. The CDR3 protein is CASSTWTGESTEAFF. The CDR3 DNA follows: TGTGCCAGCAGCACGTGGACAGGGGAGAGCACTGAAGCTTTCTTT. Full variable domain (outside the CDR3, taken from reference TRBV11-2 and TRBJ1-1): EAGVAQSPRYKIIEKRQSVAFWCNPISGHATLYWYQQILGQGPKLLIQFQNNGVVDDSQLPKDRFSAERLKGVDSTLKIQPAKLEDSAVYLCASSTWTGESTEAFFGQGTRLTVV.

The gene calls are TRBV27 and TRBJ2-5; 8 bases line up with TRBD2. Germline lookup yields CDR1 MNHEY and CDR2 SMNVEV (reference sequence). J gave up 3 bases and V 3 bases, and 3 bases lay outside the gene matches. The CDR3 sequence is 14 residues long. The CDR3 nucleotides are TGTGCCAGCAGTTTTAGCGGGGCAAAAGAGACCCAGTACTTC. Amino acid sequence: CASSFSGAKETQYF.

This clone was detected only a few times. V is TRBV4-1 and J is TRBJ2-2; a possible D gene is TRBD2 (5 bases). The CDR3 totals 11 residues. V was cut by 4 bases and J by 10 bases, with 7 bases left in between. Germline values: CDR1 MGHRA, CDR2 YSYEKL. CDR3 residues: CASSREQELFF. The CDR3 bases are TGCGCCAGCAGCCGGGAGCAGGAGCTGTTTTTT.

The V gene is TRBV6-5, the J gene TRBJ1-6; 10 positions agree with TRBD1. This CDR3 contains 15 residues. Germline-derived CDR1 and CDR2 are MNHEY and SVGAGI. V dropped 4 bases and J dropped 9; count of bases not matched to a gene: 6. Written as DNA, the CDR3 is TGTGCCAGCAGTTTTGGGACAGGGGTTATTTCACCCCTCCACTTT. Encoded protein: CASSFGTGVISPLHF.

The gene calls are TRBV6-5 and TRBJ1-1; D may be TRBD1 (5 bases). Trimming removed 2 bases at V and 9 bases at J, with 16 bases between. This CDR3 is 14 amino acids long. Germline CDR1 is MNHEY and CDR2 is SVGAGI. CDR3 region: CASSYREVGGQAFF. In DNA form, the CDR3 reads TGTGCCAGCAGTTACAGAGAGGTCGGGGGACAAGCTTTCTTT.

V usage is TRBV27 and J usage is TRBJ2-4; a possible D gene is TRBD2 (5 bases). Germline assignment: CDR1 MNHEY and CDR2 SMNVEV (reference sequence). Trimming pared 6 bases from V and 0 bases from J, leaving 12 bases between. The length of the CDR3 is 15 residues. The CDR3 nucleotides are TGTGCCAGCAGCAGAGACGGACTAGCCAAAAACATTCAGTACTTC. Amino acids: CASSRDGLAKNIQYF.

The chain employs TRBV4-1 and TRBJ1-1; 8 bases align to TRBD1. The CDR3 consists of 16 residues. Germline values: CDR1 MGHRA, CDR2 YSYEKL. With V trimmed by 3 bases and J by 1 base, 7 bases remained unmatched. Written as DNA, the CDR3 is TGCGCCAGCAGCCATCCCCCCGGGACAGGGAACACTGAAGCTTTCTTT. Translation: CASSHPPGTGNTEAFF.

To note about this clone: Other DNA sequences of this sample code for an identical CDR3. This rearrangement joins TRBV29-1 to TRBJ1-5, with TRBD1 matching over 7 bases. The junction had 3 bases not matched to a gene; V was cut back by 4 bases and J by 6 bases. Germline-derived CDR1 and CDR2 are SQVTM and ANQGSEA. CDR3 length equals 12 residues. The CDR3 region is CSVGQGGQPQHF. The CDR3 bases are TGCAGCGTTGGACAGGGAGGTCAGCCCCAGCATTTT.